The 24 T cell receptor beta chains in this list originate from one sample, sequenced in a study of T cells in Graves' hyperthyroidism and ophthalmopathy. TCR beta CDR3 sequences were amplified from RNA transcripts. TCR CDR3 underwent first-round RT-PCR with the HTBI primer set. TCRdb re-analysed the multiplex PCR reads in MiXCR, keeping a single row per CDR3 protein. This table has 40,000 to 60,000 distinct CDR3 sequences, roughly 51% appearing once. Sequencing input: peripheral blood or thyroid tissue (not recorded which). All receptors derive from a man in his late teens or twenties with Graves' hyperthyroidism.

This clonotype was observed a few times. One base away lies a much larger clone, so this may be a sequencing read error. The chain carries TRBV28 and TRBJ2-5, with a possible D match to TRBD2 (5 bases). This CDR3 comprises 12 residues. Germline-derived CDR1 and CDR2 are MDHEN and SYDVKM. The CDR3 bases are TGTACCAGCAGAACTAGAGAAGAGACCCAGTACTTC. Its translation: CTSRTREETQYF.

The table lists this clonotype with many counts. This CDR3 is CSVALGTGVTEAFF. CDR3 in DNA: TGCAGCGTTGCCCTCGGGACAGGGGTCACTGAAGCTTTCTTT. The chain combines TRBV29-1 with TRBJ1-1, with 10 bases lining up with TRBD1. After removal of 4 bases from V and 4 bases from J, the junction contained 6 bases not matched to a gene. From germline, CDR1 is SQVTM and CDR2 ANQGSEA. This CDR3 spans 14 amino acids. The variable domain in full, completed from reference TRBV29-1 and TRBJ1-1, reads SAVISQKPSRDICQRGTSLTIQCQVDSQVTMMFWYRQQPGQSLTLIATANQGSEATYESGFVIDKFPISRPNLTFSTLTVSNMSPEDSSIYLCSVALGTGVTEAFFGQGTRLTVV.

The V and J genes are TRBV7-9 and TRBJ1-6; D remains ambiguous. Germline-derived CDR1 and CDR2 are SEHNR and FQNEAQ (reference sequence). Trimming removed 3 bases from V and 14 bases from J, with 14 bases in between. The CDR3 sequence is 13 residues long. The CDR3 region has the DNA TGTGCCAGCAGCTTGGCAGACAAGTCGACCCTCCACTTT. Translated, it gives CASSLADKSTLHF.

The chain combines TRBV15 with TRBJ1-1, with D perhaps TRBD1 (5 bases). The CDR3 runs 13 residues. The V and J ends lost 3 bases and 8 bases respectively, with 13 bases between them. Germline loops: CDR1 LNHNV, CDR2 YYDKDF (reference sequence). CDR3 residues: CATSSYVGGEAFF. In DNA, the CDR3 is TGTGCCACCAGCAGTTACGTCGGGGGGGAAGCTTTCTTT.

This clonotype was detected a few times. The chain recombines TRBV7-2 with TRBJ1-6; D uncertain. CDR1 is SGHTA, CDR2 FQGNSA, per germline. V lost 1 base, J lost 13 bases, and 11 bases lay in between. The CDR3 loop spans 13 amino acids. In DNA, the CDR3 is TGTGCCAGCAGCTTAGAGGCCTCCAGGCCCCTCCACTTT. It specifies CASSLEASRPLHF.

The chain carries TRBV18 and TRBJ1-2; no clear D. Trimming left V 3 bases short and J 0 bases short, with 11 bases between. This CDR3 spans 15 amino acids. Per germline, CDR1 KGHSH and CDR2 LQKENI. Written as DNA, the CDR3 is TGTGCCAGCTCACCCCTGGGGAGGACTAACTATGGCTACACCTTC. The encoded protein is CASSPLGRTNYGYTF.

There are a few counts of this clonotype. V gene TRBV5-1 combines with J gene TRBJ2-3, with D tentatively TRBD2 (5 bases). With 4 bases removed from V and 0 bases from J, the gap between germline ends came to 12 bases. CDR1 and CDR2 (germline): SGHRS, YFSETQ. This CDR3 has 15 amino acids. The CDR3 loop reads CASSPGKTSTDTQYF. DNA of the CDR3: TGCGCCAGCAGCCCGGGAAAAACTAGCACAGATACGCAGTATTTT. The complete variable domain, with remaining parts taken from reference TRBV5-1 and TRBJ2-3, reads KAGVTQTPRYLIKTRGQQVTLSCSPISGHRSVSWYQQTPGQGLQFLFEYFSETQRNKGNFPGRFSGRQFSNSRSEMNVSTLELGDSALYLCASSPGKTSTDTQYFGPGTRLTVL.

Only one count was recorded for this clonotype. A much larger clonotype is one base distant, so this may be a read error. The chain joins TRBV12-3 or TRBV12-4 to TRBJ2-3; 7 bases match TRBD1. This CDR3 contains 13 residues. The V gene end was trimmed by 8 bases and the J gene end by 4 bases; junction bases not matched to a gene: 6. The CDR3, as DNA: TGTGCCAGCGGCCTGACAGGGCCAGATACGCAGTATTTT. Translated, it gives CASGLTGPDTQYF.

The chain combines TRBV5-2 with TRBJ2-7; no DNA check was done on the table's D call, TRBD2. TRBV5-2 is reported as a pseudogene. The CDR3 is made up of 17 amino acids. CDR3 sequence: CASNTTSGFWASYEQYF. Here the CDR3 DNA reads TGTGCCAGCAATACTACTAGCGGATTCTGGGCGTCCTACGAGCAGTACTTC.

V usage is TRBV7-3 and J usage is TRBJ2-5, with D perhaps matching TRBD1 or TRBD2 (5 bases each). CDR3 length equals 15 residues. The germline CDR1 and CDR2 sequences are SGHTA and FQGTGA. V gave up 2 bases and J gave up 4 bases, with 14 bases separating them. The CDR3 region is CASSLGRASTETQYF. CDR3 bases: TGTGCCAGCAGCTTAGGCAGGGCTAGCACAGAGACCCAGTACTTC.

The chain carries TRBV2 and TRBJ2-7; 10 nucleotides agree with TRBD1. The germline gives CDR1 SNHLY, CDR2 FYNNEI. The V gene end was trimmed by 6 bases and the J gene end by 1 base; junction bases not matched to a gene: 6. The CDR3 spans 15 residues. The CDR3 sequence is CASRPGQGISYEQYF. CDR3 coding DNA: TGTGCCAGCAGGCCGGGACAGGGGATATCCTACGAGCAGTACTTC.

This clonotype was observed a few times. The CDR3 end shows no conserved phenylalanine or tryptophan, and so a read error is likely. The limits of the CDR3 on the DNA are not certain, so only TCRdb's listed CDR3 is given. CDR3 loop: CAISDEDSSYEQYFGP. V and J are TRBV10-3 and TRBJ1-4; the table's D call TRBD1 went unverified against the DNA. Germline CDR1 is ENHRY and CDR2 is SYGVKD. The CDR3 has 16 amino acids, counting both end residues.

V usage is TRBV10-3 and J usage is TRBJ2-6, with D uncertain. The CDR3 contains 15 residues. The V and J ends lost 3 bases and 0 bases respectively, with 6 bases between them. The germline V gene encodes CDR1 ENHRY and CDR2 SYGVKD. In DNA form, the CDR3 reads TGTGCCATCAGTGACGGAGCCTCTGGGGCCAACGTCCTGACTTTC. It translates to CAISDGASGANVLTF.

In this sample, this clonotype turned up a few times. The chain combines TRBV2 with TRBJ1-4; no definite D call. The CDR3 is made up of 14 amino acids. The germline gives CDR1 SNHLY, CDR2 FYNNEI. Trimming took off 6 bases at V and 8 bases at J, with 16 bases between the two ends. This chain's CDR3 is CASRVSNSGEKLFF. CDR3 DNA: TGTGCCAGCAGGGTCTCGAATAGTGGCGAAAAACTGTTTTTT. Filled out from reference TRBV2 and TRBJ1-4, the complete variable domain reads EPEVTQTPSHQVTQMGQEVILRCVPISNHLYFYWYRQILGQKVEFLVSFYNNEISEKSEIFDDQFSVERPDGSNFTLKIRSTKLEDSAMYFCASRVSNSGEKLFFGSGTQLSVL.

At least ten counts were recorded for this clonotype. The genes are TRBV6-2 or TRBV6-3 and TRBJ1-1; no definite D call. This CDR3 region has 13 residues. Deletions cut 5 bases from V and 2 bases from J, with 9 bases between. Germline lookup yields CDR1 MNHEY and CDR2 SVGEGT. CDR3 nucleotide sequence: TGTGCCAGCAGTCTCGGGCACAACACTGAAGCTTTCTTT. Translating it yields CASSLGHNTEAFF.

Concerning this clonotype: The conserved phenylalanine or tryptophan is not found at the CDR3 terminus, so this likely reflects a read error. This chain connects TRBV7-9 to TRBJ2-5; perhaps D is TRBD1 or TRBD2 (6 bases each). Germline V CDR1 and CDR2: SEHNR, FQNEAQ (reference sequence). Trimming cost V 0 bases and J 7 bases, with 18 bases left between them. The CDR3 spans 16 residues. The CDR3 region is CASSLATRGVRVTQYS. The CDR3 region has the DNA TGTGCCAGCAGCTTAGCCACTAGGGGGGTAAGGGTGACCCAGTACTCC.

This clonotype appeared many times. The rearrangement uses TRBV10-2 and TRBJ1-2; 9 bases are a match to TRBD1. The CDR3 covers 14 residues. Germline V gene sequence: CDR1 WSHSY, CDR2 SAAADI. With 6 bases clipped from V and 8 bases from J, the junction kept 10 bases outside the gene matches. For the CDR3, the DNA is TGCGCCAGCAGCTTACAGGGGGCGGTATCGGGCTACACCTTC. It specifies CASSLQGAVSGYTF.

This clonotype was seen repeatedly, ten times or more. The chain links TRBV11-2 to TRBJ2-7; the match to TRBD1 covers 9 bases. V gave up 4 bases and J gave up 7 bases; unmatched junction bases: 5. Germline V gives CDR1 SGHAT, CDR2 FQNNGV. This CDR3 has 13 amino acids. The CDR3 DNA follows: TGTGCCAGCAGCTCCGGGACAGGGCGGGAGCAGTACTTC. Protein sequence: CASSSGTGREQYF.

The rearrangement links TRBV20-1 to TRBJ1-1; TRBD1 might be the D (5 bases). This CDR3 comprises 12 residues. V lost 2 bases and J 7 bases, leaving 11 bases between the germline ends. CDR1 and CDR2 from the germline V gene are DFQATT and SNEGSKA (reference sequence). DNA for the CDR3: TGCAGTGCTAGAAAGGGGACGGTTGAAGCTTTCTTT. This codes for CSARKGTVEAFF.

With respect to this clonotype: One end of the junction fails to match germline, which may point to a read error. This chain joins TRBV10-3 and TRBJ1-4; D is ambiguous. Germline loops: CDR1 ENHRY, CDR2 SYGVKD. This CDR3 has 15 amino acids. The CDR3 DNA reads as TGTGCCATCAGACGGAGACTTGCAACTAATGAAAAACTGTCTTTT. It translates to CAIRRRLATNEKLSF.

Remarks on this clonotype: Given a much more abundant clone one base away, this may be a read error. This chain uses TRBV7-9 with TRBJ2-7; 10 bases match TRBD2. This CDR3 spans 18 amino acids. Germline loops: CDR1 SEHNR, CDR2 FQNEAQ (reference sequence). Here the CDR3 reads CASSLAAAGGPGPYEQHF. The CDR3, as DNA: TGTGCCAGCAGCTTAGCCGCAGCGGGAGGGCCCGGGCCCTACGAGCAGCACTTC. Drawing the rest from reference TRBV7-9 and TRBJ2-7, the complete variable domain is DTGVSQNPRHKITKRGQNVTFRCDPISEHNRLYWYRQTLGQGPEFLTYFQNEAQLEKSRLLSDRFSAERPKGSFSTLEIQRTEQGDSAMYLCASSLAAAGGPGPYEQHFGPGTRLTVT.

The genes are TRBV2 and TRBJ2-5; TRBD1 matches 9 bases. J lost 5 bases, V lost 7 bases, and 11 bases had no gene match. CDR3 length equals 15 residues. CDR1 and CDR2 from the germline V gene are SNHLY and FYNNEI. Here the CDR3 reads CASIGGQGEKETQYF. CDR3 in DNA: TGTGCCAGCATCGGGGGACAGGGAGAAAAGGAGACCCAGTACTTC.

This clonotype was observed at least ten times. The CDR3 sequence is CASSLDSAVYEQYF. Here the CDR3 DNA reads TGTGCCAGCAGCCTAGACAGTGCGGTGTACGAGCAGTACTTC. The J gene is TRBJ2-7, the V gene TRBV7-2, with a tentative D call TRBD1 (5 bases). The germline V gene encodes CDR1 SGHTA and CDR2 FQGNSA. Deletions cut 5 bases from V and 4 bases from J, with 15 bases between. The CDR3 loop spans 14 amino acids.

The rearrangement joins TRBV5-1 to TRBJ2-7; the match to TRBD2 covers 15 bases. CDR3 length: 19 amino acids. V was pared by 0 bases and J by 1 base, with 8 bases of the junction left unmatched. Germline loops: CDR1 SGHRS, CDR2 YFSETQ. DNA of the CDR3: TGCGCCAGCAGCTTGGGTCGTGGACTAGCGGGGGGGCGGTCCTACGAGCAGTACTTC. It encodes CASSLGRGLAGGRSYEQYF.